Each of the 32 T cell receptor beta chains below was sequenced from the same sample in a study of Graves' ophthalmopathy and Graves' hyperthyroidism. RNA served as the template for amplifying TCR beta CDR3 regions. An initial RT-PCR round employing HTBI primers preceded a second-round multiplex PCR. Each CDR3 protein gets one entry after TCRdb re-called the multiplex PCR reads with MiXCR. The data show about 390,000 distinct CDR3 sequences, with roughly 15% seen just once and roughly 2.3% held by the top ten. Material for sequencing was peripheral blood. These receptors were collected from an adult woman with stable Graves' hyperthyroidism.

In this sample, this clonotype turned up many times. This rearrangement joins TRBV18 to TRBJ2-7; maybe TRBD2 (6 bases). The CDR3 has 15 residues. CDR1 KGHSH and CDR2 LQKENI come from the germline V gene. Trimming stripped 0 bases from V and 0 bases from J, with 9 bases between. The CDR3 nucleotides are TGTGCCAGCTCACCACCGGACGGGGGCTCCTACGAGCAGTACTTC. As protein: CASSPPDGGSYEQYF. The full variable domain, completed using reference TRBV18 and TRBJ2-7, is NAGVMQNPRHLVRRRGQEARLRCSPMKGHSHVYWYRQLPEEGLKFMVYLQKENIIDESGMPKERFSAEFPKEGPSILRIQQVVRGDSAAYFCASSPPDGGSYEQYFGPGTRLTVT.

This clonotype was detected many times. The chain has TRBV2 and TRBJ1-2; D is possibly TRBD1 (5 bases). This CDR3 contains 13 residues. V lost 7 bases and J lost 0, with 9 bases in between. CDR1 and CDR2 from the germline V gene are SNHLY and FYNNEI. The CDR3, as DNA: TGTGCCAGCACCGGGGGAGCTAACTATGGCTACACCTTC. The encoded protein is CASTGGANYGYTF.

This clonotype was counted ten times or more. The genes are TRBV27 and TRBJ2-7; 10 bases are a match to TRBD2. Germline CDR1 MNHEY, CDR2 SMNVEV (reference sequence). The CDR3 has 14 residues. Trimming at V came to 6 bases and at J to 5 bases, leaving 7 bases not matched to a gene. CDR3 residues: CASRSSGRSHEQYF. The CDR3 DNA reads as TGTGCCAGCAGGTCTAGCGGGAGATCCCACGAGCAGTACTTC.

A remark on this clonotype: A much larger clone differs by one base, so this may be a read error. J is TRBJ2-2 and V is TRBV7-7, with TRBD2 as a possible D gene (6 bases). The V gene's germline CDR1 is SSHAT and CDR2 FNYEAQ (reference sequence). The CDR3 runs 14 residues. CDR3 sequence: CASGLALDTGELFF. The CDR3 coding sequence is TGTGCTAGCGGCTTAGCGCTCGACACCGGGGAGCTGTTTTTT.

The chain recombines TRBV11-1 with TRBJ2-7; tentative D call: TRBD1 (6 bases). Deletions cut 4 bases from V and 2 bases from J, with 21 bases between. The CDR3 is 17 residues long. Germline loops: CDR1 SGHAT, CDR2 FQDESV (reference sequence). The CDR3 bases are TGTGCCAGCAGCTACTGGATGGGGCAGGGGAAGCCCTACGAGCAGTACTTC. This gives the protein CASSYWMGQGKPYEQYF.

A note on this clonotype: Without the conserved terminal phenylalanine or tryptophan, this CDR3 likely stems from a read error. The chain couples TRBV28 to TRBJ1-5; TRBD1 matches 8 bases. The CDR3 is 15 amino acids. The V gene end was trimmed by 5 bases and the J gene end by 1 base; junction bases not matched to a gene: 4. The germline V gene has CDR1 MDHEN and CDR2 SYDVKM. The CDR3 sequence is CASSLDRGSNQPQHV. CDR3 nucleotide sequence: TGTGCCAGCAGTCTAGACAGGGGAAGCAATCAGCCCCAGCATGTT.

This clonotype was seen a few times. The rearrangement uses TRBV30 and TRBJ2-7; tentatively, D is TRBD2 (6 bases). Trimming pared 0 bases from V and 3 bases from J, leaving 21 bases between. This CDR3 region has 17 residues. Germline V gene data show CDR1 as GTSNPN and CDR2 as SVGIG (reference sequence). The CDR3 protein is CAWSVRSGLARFYEQYF. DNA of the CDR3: TGTGCCTGGAGTGTACGTTCTGGGCTAGCGCGCTTCTACGAGCAGTACTTC.

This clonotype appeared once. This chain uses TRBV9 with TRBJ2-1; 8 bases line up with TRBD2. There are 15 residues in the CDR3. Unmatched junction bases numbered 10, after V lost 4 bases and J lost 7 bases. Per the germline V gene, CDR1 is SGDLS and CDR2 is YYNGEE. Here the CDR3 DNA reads TGTGCCAGCAGCCCCCACGGGGGGGAAGGTAATGAGCAGTTCTTC. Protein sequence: CASSPHGGEGNEQFF.

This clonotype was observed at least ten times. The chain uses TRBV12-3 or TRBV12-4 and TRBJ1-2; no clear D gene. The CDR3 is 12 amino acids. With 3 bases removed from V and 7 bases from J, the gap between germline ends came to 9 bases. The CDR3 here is CASSFGGIGYTF. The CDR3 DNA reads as TGTGCCAGCAGTTTCGGTGGCATTGGCTACACCTTC.

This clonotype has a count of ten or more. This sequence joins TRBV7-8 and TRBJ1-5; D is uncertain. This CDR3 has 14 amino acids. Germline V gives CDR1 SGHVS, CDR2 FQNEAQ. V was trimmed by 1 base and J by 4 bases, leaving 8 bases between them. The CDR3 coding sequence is TGTGCCAGCAGCTTAGACTTAGGGAATCAGCCCCAGCATTTT. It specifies CASSLDLGNQPQHF.

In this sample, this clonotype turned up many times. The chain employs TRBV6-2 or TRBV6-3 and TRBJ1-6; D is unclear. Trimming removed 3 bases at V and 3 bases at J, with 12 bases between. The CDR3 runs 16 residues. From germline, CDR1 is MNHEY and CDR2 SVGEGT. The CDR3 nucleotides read TGTGCCAGCAGTTATCGAGACCGGAACTATAATTCACCCCTCCACTTT. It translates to CASSYRDRNYNSPLHF.

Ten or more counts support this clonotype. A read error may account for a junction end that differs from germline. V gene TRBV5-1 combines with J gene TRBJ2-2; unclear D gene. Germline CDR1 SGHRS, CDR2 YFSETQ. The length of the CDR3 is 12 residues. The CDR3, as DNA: TGTGCCAGCAGTTACGACACCGGGGAGCTGTTTTTT. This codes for CASSYDTGELFF.

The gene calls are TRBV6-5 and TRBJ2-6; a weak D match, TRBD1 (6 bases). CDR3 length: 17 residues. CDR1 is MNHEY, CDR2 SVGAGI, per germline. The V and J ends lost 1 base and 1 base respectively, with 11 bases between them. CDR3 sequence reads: CASSYLGTPSGANVLTF. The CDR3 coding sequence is TGTGCCAGCAGTTACTTAGGGACACCGTCTGGGGCCAACGTCCTGACTTTC.

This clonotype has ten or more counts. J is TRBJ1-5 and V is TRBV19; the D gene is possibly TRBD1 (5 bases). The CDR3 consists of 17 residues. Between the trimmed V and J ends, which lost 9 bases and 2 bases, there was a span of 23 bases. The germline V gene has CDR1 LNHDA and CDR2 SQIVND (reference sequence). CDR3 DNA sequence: TGTGCCAGCGCTGCCCAAGCCAGGGTTGTGGGCAATCAGCCCCAGCATTTT. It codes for CASAAQARVVGNQPQHF.

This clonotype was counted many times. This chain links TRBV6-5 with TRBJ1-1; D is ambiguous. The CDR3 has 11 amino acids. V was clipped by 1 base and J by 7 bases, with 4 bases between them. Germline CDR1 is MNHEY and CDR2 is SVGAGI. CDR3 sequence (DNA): TGTGCCAGCAGTTACTTGGGTGAAGCTTTCTTT. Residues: CASSYLGEAFF.

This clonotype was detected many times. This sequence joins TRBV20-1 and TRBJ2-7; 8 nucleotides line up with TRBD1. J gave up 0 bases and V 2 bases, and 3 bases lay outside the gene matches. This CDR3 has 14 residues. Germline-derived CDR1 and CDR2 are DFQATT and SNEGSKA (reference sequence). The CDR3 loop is CSARNRGSSYEQYF. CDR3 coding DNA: TGCAGTGCTAGAAACAGGGGGAGCTCCTACGAGCAGTACTTC.

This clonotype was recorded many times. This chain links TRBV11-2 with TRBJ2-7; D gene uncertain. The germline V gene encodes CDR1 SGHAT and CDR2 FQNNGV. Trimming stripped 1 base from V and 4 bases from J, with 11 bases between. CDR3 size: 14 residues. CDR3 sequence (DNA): TGTGCCAGCAGCTTAGTCTCTAGATATTACGAGCAGTACTTC. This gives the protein CASSLVSRYYEQYF. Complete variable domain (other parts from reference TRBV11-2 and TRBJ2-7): EAGVAQSPRYKIIEKRQSVAFWCNPISGHATLYWYQQILGQGPKLLIQFQNNGVVDDSQLPKDRFSAERLKGVDSTLKIQPAKLEDSAVYLCASSLVSRYYEQYFGPGTRLTVT.

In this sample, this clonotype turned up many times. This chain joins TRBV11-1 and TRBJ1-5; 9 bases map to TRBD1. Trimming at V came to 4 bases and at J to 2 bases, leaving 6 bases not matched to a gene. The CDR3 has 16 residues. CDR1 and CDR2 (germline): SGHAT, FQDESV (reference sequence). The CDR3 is CASSSSRTGGNQPQHF. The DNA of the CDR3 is TGTGCCAGCAGCTCCTCCAGGACAGGGGGCAATCAGCCCCAGCATTTT.

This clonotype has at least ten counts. CDR3 sequence (DNA): TGTGCCAGCAGGCTATGGGCCGGGGAGCTGTTTTTT. This sequence encodes CASRLWAGELFF. The chain combines TRBV27 with TRBJ2-2; D not resolved. The V and J ends lost 6 bases and 6 bases respectively, with 8 bases between them. Germline CDR1 reads MNHEY; CDR2 reads SMNVEV (reference sequence). CDR3 length: 12 residues.

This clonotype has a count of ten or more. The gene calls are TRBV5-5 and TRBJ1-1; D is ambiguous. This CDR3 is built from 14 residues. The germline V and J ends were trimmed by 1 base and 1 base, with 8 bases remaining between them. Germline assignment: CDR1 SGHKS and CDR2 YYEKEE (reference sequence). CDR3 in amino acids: CASSLLQQNTEAFF. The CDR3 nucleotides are TGTGCCAGCAGCTTGTTACAGCAGAACACTGAAGCTTTCTTT.

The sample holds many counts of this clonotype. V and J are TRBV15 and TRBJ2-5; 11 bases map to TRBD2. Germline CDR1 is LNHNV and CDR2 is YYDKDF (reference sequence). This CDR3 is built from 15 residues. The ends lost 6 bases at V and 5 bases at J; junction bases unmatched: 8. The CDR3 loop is CATRLAGGGGETQYF. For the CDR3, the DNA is TGTGCCACCAGGCTAGCGGGAGGAGGGGGGGAGACCCAGTACTTC.

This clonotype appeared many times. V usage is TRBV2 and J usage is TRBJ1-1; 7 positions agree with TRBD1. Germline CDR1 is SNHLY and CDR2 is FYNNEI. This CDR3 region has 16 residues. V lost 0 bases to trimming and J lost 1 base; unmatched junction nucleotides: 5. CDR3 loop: CASSEAPRTGNTEAFF. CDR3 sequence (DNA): TGTGCCAGCAGTGAAGCCCCTCGGACAGGGAACACTGAAGCTTTCTTT.

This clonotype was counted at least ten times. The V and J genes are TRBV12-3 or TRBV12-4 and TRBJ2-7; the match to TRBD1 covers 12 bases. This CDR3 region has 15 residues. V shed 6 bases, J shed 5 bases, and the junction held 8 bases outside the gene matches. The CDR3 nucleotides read TGTGCCAGCAGACCCCGGGACAGGGGGCAAGACGAGCAGTACTTC. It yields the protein CASRPRDRGQDEQYF.

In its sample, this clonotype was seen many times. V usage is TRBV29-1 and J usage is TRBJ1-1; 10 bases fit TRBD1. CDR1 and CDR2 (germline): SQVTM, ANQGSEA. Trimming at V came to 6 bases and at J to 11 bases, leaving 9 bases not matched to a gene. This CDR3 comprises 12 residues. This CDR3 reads CSVLRDRGEAFF. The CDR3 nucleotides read TGCAGCGTCCTCCGGGACAGGGGCGAGGCTTTCTTT.

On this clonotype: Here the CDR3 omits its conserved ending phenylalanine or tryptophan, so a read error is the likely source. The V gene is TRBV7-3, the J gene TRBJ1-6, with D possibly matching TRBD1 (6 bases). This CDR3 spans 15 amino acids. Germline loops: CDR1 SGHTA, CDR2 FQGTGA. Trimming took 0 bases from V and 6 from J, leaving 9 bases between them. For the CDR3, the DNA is TGTGCCAGCAGCTTAACGGGGGCTAGTAATTCACCCCTCCACATT. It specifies CASSLTGASNSPLHI.

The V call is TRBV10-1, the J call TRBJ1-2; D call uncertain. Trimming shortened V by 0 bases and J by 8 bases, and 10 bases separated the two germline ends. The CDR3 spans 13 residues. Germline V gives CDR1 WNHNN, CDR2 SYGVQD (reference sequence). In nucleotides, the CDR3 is TGCGCCAGCAGTGAGTCTGGCCGATGGGGCTACACCTTC. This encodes CASSESGRWGYTF.

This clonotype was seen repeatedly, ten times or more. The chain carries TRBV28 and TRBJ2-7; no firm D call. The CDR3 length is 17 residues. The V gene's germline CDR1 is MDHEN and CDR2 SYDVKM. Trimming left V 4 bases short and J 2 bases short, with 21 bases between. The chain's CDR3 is CASSSPRRAYLPYEQYF. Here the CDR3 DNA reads TGTGCCAGCAGTTCCCCCCGCCGGGCCTATTTACCCTACGAGCAGTACTTC.

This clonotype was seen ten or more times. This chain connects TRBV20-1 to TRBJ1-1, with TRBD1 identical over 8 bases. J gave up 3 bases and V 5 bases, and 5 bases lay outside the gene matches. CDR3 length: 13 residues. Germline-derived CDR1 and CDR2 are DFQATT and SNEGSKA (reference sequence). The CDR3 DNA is TGCAGTGCTCCCGGACAGGGCGACACTGAAGCTTTCTTT. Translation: CSAPGQGDTEAFF.

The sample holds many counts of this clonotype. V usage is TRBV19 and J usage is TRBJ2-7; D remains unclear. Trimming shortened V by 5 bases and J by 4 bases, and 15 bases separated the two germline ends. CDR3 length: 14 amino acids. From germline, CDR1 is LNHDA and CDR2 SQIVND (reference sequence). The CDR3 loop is CASSQAKGPYEQYF. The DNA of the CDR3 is TGTGCCAGTAGTCAGGCTAAAGGACCTTACGAGCAGTACTTC.

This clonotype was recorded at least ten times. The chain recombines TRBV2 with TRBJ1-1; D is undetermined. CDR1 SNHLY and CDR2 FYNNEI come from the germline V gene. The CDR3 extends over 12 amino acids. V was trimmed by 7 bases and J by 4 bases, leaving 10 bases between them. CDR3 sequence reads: CASITSATEAFF. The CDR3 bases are TGTGCCAGCATAACTTCAGCCACTGAAGCTTTCTTT.

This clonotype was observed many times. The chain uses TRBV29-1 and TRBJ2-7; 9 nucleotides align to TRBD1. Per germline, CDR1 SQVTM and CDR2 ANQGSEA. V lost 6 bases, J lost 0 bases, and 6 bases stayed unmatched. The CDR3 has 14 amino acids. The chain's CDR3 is CSVWGTGSSYEQYF. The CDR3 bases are TGCAGCGTGTGGGGGACAGGGAGCTCCTACGAGCAGTACTTC.

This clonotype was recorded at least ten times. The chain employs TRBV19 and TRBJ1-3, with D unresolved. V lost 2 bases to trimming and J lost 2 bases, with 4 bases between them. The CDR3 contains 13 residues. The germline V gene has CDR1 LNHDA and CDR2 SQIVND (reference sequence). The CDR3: CASSITPGNTIYF. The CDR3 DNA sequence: TGTGCCAGTAGTATAACACCTGGAAACACCATATATTTT.